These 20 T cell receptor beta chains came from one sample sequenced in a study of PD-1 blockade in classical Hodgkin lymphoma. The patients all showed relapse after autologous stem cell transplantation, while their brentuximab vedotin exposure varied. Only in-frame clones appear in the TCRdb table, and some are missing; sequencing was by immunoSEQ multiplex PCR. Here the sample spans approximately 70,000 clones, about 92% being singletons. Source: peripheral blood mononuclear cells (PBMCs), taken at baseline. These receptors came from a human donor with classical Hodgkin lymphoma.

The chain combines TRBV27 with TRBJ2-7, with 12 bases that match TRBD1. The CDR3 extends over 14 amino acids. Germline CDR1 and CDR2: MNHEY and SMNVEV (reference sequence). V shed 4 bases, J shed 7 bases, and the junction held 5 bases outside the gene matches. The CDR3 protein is CASSWDRGLREQYF. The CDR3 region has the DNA TGTGCCAGCAGTTGGGACAGGGGGCTACGAGAGCAGTACTTC.

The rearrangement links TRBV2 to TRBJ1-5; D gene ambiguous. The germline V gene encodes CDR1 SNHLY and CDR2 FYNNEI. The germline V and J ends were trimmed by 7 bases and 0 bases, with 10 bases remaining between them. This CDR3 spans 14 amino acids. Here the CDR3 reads CASTEGVSNQPQHF. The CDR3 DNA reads TGTGCCAGCACCGAGGGAGTTAGCAATCAGCCCCAGCATTTT.

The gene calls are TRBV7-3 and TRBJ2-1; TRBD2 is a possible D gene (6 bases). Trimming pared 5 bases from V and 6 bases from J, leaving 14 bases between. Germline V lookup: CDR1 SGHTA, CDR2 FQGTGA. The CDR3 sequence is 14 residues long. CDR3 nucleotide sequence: TGTGCCAGCAGCCCCCCGGGGGATCGCAATGAGCAGTTCTTC. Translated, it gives CASSPPGDRNEQFF.

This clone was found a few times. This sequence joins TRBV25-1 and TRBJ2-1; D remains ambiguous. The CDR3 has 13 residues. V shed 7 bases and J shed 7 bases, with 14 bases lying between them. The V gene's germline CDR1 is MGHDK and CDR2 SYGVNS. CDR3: CASKRSKSNEQFF. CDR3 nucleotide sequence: TGTGCCAGCAAACGGAGCAAGTCTAATGAGCAGTTCTTC.

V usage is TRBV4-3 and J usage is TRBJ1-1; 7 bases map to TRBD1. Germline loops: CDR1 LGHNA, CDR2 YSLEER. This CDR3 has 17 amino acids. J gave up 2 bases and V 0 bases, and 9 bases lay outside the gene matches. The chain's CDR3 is CASSQDRGGIFNTEAFF. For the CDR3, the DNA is TGCGCCAGCAGCCAAGATCGAGGGGGCATCTTCAACACTGAAGCTTTCTTT.

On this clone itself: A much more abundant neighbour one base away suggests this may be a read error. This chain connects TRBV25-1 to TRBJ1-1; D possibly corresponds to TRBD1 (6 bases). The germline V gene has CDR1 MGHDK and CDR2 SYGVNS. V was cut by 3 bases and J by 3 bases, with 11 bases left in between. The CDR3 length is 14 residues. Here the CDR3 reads CASSDGGKDTEAFF. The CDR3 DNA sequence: TGTGCCAGCAGTGATGGGGGCAAGGACACTGAAGCTTTCTTT.

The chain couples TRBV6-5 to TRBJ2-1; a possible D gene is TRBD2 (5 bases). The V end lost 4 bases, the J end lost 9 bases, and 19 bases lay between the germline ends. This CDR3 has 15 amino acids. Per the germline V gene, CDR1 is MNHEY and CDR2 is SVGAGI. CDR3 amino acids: CASSSILFSGIEQFF. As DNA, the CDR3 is TGTGCCAGCAGTTCTATCCTTTTCTCCGGGATTGAGCAGTTCTTC.

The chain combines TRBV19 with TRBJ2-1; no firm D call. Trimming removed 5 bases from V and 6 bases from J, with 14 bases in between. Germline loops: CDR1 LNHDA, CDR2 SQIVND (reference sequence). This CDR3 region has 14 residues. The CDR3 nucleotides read TGTGCCAGTAGTGCCCGGTGGGCCGGCAATGAGCAGTTCTTC. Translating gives CASSARWAGNEQFF. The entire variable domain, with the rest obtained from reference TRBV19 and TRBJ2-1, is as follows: DGGITQSPKYLFRKEGQNVTLSCEQNLNHDAMYWYRQDPGQGLRLIYYSQIVNDFQKGDIAEGYSVSREKKESFPLTVTSAQKNPTAFYLCASSARWAGNEQFFGPGTRLTVL.

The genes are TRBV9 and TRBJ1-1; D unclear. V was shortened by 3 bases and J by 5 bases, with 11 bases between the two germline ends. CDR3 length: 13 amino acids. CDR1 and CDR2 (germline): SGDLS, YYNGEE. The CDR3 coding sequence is TGTGCCAGCAGCGCGGGAGGGATTACTGAAGCTTTCTTT. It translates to CASSAGGITEAFF.

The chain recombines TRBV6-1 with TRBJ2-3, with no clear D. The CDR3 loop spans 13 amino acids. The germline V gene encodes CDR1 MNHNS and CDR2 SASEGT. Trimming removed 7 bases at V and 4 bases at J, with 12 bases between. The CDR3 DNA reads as TGTGCCAGCACCTTTATCTTAGCAGATACGCAGTATTTT. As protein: CASTFILADTQYF.

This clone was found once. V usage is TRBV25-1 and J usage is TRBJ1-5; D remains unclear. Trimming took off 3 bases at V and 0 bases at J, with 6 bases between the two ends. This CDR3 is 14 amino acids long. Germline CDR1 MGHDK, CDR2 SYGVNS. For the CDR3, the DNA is TGTGCCAGCAGTGATAGGTATAGCAATCAGCCCCAGCATTTT. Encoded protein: CASSDRYSNQPQHF.

The CDR3 bases are TGTGCCAGCAGCGAGGGACAGGGGGCGAGTTATGGCTACACCTTC. Translation: CASSEGQGASYGYTF. V gene TRBV9 combines with J gene TRBJ1-2; 12 bases are a match to TRBD1. Germline-derived CDR1 and CDR2 are SGDLS and YYNGEE. Germline trimming cut 3 bases from V and 5 bases from J; bases unmatched to any gene: 5. CDR3 length equals 15 residues.

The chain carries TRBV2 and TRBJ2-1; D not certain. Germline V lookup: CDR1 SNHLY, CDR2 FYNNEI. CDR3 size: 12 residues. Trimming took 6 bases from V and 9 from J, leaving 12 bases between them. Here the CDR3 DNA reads TGTGCCAGCAGAGCCGGGTTAGGTGAGCAGTTCTTC. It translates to CASRAGLGEQFF.

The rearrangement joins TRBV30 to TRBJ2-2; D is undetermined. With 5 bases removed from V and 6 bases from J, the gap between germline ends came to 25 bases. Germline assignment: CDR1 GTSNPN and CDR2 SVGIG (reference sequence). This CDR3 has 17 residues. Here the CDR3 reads CAWGPSPNLQRPGELFF. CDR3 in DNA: TGTGCCTGGGGGCCAAGCCCAAACCTCCAGCGCCCCGGGGAGCTGTTTTTT. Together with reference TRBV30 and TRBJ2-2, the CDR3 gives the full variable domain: SQTIHQWPATLVQPVGSPLSLECTVEGTSNPNLYWYRQAAGRGLQLLFYSVGIGQISSEVPQNLSASRPQDRQFILSSKKLLLSDSGFYLCAWGPSPNLQRPGELFFGEGSRLTVL.

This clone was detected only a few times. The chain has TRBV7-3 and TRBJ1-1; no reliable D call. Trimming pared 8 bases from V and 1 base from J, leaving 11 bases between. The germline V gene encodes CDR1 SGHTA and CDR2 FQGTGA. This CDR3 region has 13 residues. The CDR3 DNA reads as TGTGCCAGCGCCGCCGATACGAACACTGAAGCTTTCTTT. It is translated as CASAADTNTEAFF.

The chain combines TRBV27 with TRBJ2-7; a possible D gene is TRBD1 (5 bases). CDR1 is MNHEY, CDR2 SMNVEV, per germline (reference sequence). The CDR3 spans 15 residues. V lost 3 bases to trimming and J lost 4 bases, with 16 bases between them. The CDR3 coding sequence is TGTGCCAGCAGTTTGGGGCCCTCGCCCTTTTACGAGCAGTACTTC. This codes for CASSLGPSPFYEQYF.

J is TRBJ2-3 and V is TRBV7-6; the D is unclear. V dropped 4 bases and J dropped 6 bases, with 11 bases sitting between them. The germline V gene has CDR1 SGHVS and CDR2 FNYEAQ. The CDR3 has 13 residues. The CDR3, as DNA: TGTGCCAGCAGCTCCTTCATTTCCGATACGCAGTATTTT. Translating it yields CASSSFISDTQYF.

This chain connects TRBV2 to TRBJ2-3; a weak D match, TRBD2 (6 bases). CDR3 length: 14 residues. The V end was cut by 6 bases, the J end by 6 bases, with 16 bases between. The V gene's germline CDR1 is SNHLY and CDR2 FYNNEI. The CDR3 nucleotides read TGTGCCAGCAGGGGGGGTAGGGCTGGCGATACGCAGTATTTT. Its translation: CASRGGRAGDTQYF.

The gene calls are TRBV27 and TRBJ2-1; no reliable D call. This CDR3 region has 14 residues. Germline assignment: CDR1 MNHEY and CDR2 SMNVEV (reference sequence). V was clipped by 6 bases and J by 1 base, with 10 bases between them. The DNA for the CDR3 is TGTGCCAGCAGAGTCGGATCATCCTACAATGAGCAGTTCTTC. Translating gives CASRVGSSYNEQFF.

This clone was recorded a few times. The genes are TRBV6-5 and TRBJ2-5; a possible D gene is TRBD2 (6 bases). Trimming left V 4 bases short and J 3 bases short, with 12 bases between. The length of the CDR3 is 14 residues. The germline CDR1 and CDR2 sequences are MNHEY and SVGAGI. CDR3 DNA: TGTGCCAGCAGTTCCCGGGGGATTAAAGAGACCCAGTACTTC. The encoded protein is CASSSRGIKETQYF.